This passage covers 32 T cell receptor beta chains from one sample sequenced in a study of T cell responses to AZD1222 COVID-19 vaccine. TCRdb keeps only in-frame clones here, not all; method: immunoSEQ multiplex PCR. This table holds some 150,000 clones, 92% found once. The sample consisted of peripheral blood, taken on day 0 of AZD1222 vaccination. The origin of the receptors is an adult in good health.

The chain combines TRBV10-3 with TRBJ1-1; D is perhaps TRBD1 (5 bases). Germline CDR1 reads ENHRY; CDR2 reads SYGVKD. The CDR3 contains 13 residues. Trimming shortened V by 4 bases and J by 6 bases, and 12 bases separated the two germline ends. The CDR3 protein is CAISGLLGAEAFF. The CDR3, as DNA: TGTGCCATCAGTGGGCTCTTAGGGGCTGAAGCTTTCTTT.

The chain combines TRBV7-3 with TRBJ2-1; 16 bases fit TRBD2. This CDR3 is 19 amino acids long. Germline V gene data show CDR1 as SGHTA and CDR2 as FQGTGA. Unmatched junction bases numbered 7, after V lost 1 base and J lost 4 bases. The DNA for the CDR3 is TGTGCCAGCAGCTTAATCGGGACTAGCGGGAGGGCCAAGTACAATGAGCAGTTCTTC. Translation: CASSLIGTSGRAKYNEQFF.

The chain combines TRBV4-1 with TRBJ2-7; D gene unclear. The germline V gene encodes CDR1 MGHRA and CDR2 YSYEKL. V dropped 3 bases and J dropped 1 base, with 19 bases sitting between them. This CDR3 is 17 amino acids long. CDR3 sequence: CASSHPPKPTVSYEQYF. CDR3 bases: TGCGCCAGCAGCCATCCCCCGAAGCCCACAGTGTCCTACGAGCAGTACTTC.

The CDR3 DNA follows: TGTGCCAGCAGCACCGGACTAGATCAGAATGAGCAGTTCTTC. As protein: CASSTGLDQNEQFF. The chain links TRBV3-1 (or the pseudogene TRBV3-2) to TRBJ2-1, with 7 bases identical to TRBD2. The CDR3 loop spans 14 amino acids. V lost 5 bases to trimming and J lost 7 bases; unmatched junction nucleotides: 8. CDR1 and CDR2 (germline): LGHDT, YNNKEL (reference sequence).

This chain connects TRBV19 to TRBJ1-2, with unresolved D. The CDR3 is made up of 16 amino acids. V lost 6 bases and J 5 bases, leaving 22 bases between the germline ends. Germline V gene data show CDR1 as LNHDA and CDR2 as SQIVND (reference sequence). Here the CDR3 DNA reads TGTGCCAGTAGCCTGGTCTCAGGCCCACGGTTATATGGCTACACCTTC. It is translated as CASSLVSGPRLYGYTF.

The chain couples TRBV3-1 (or the pseudogene TRBV3-2) to TRBJ1-1; D perhaps matches TRBD1 (5 bases). The germline V and J ends were trimmed by 4 bases and 1 base, with 13 bases remaining between them. CDR1 is LGHDT, CDR2 YNNKEL, per germline (reference sequence). The CDR3 runs 15 residues. The DNA of the CDR3 is TGTGCCAGCAGCCCTGAGAGGGGAGGGAACACTGAAGCTTTCTTT. It translates to CASSPERGGNTEAFF.

The J gene is TRBJ2-5, the V gene TRBV27; 11 bases line up with TRBD2. Germline assignment: CDR1 MNHEY and CDR2 SMNVEV (reference sequence). This CDR3 spans 16 amino acids. The V gene end was trimmed by 6 bases and the J gene end by 5 bases; junction bases not matched to a gene: 11. The CDR3, as DNA: TGTGCCAGCAGCAGACTAGCGGGAACCTACTGGGAGACCCAGTACTTC. This codes for CASSRLAGTYWETQYF.

The rearrangement links TRBV7-6 to TRBJ2-2, with D hard to call. The germline V and J ends were trimmed by 0 bases and 7 bases, with 12 bases remaining between them. The germline V gene has CDR1 SGHVS and CDR2 FNYEAQ. The CDR3 spans 15 residues. CDR3 amino acids: CASSLAHGVGGELFF. CDR3 DNA sequence: TGTGCCAGCAGCTTAGCTCATGGAGTGGGCGGGGAGCTGTTTTTT.

V usage is TRBV30 and J usage is TRBJ1-5; 7 bases are a match to TRBD1. Germline-derived CDR1 and CDR2 are GTSNPN and SVGIG (reference sequence). This CDR3 spans 15 amino acids. The trim removed 2 bases at V and 3 bases at J, leaving 7 bases unmatched. CDR3 protein: CAWSLSGQHNQPQHF. Here the CDR3 DNA reads TGTGCCTGGAGTCTCTCGGGACAGCACAATCAGCCCCAGCATTTT.

The J gene is TRBJ1-1, the V gene TRBV10-1; a weak D match, TRBD1 (5 bases). Germline CDR1 is WNHNN and CDR2 is SYGVQD (reference sequence). Between the trimmed V and J ends, which lost 0 bases and 3 bases, there was a span of 11 bases. This CDR3 has 15 residues. The CDR3 spells CASSESTAAYTEAFF. In nucleotides, the CDR3 is TGCGCCAGCAGTGAGTCGACAGCCGCCTACACTGAAGCTTTCTTT.

V is TRBV7-2 and J is TRBJ2-7, with D unclear. Germline V gene lookup returns CDR1 SGHTA and CDR2 FQGNSA. The CDR3 loop spans 13 amino acids. The V end lost 3 bases, the J end lost 2 bases, and 8 bases lay between the germline ends. Here the CDR3 reads CASSLTVTYEQYF. For the CDR3, the DNA is TGTGCCAGCAGCTTGACGGTAACCTACGAGCAGTACTTC.

The V gene is TRBV3-1 (or the pseudogene TRBV3-2), the J gene TRBJ2-7; 10 bases line up with TRBD2. Germline values: CDR1 LGHDT, CDR2 YNNKEL (reference sequence). Trimming took 1 base from V and 2 from J; bases not matched to a gene: 2. This CDR3 region has 15 residues. The CDR3 region is CASSQASGSPYEQYF. CDR3 in DNA: TGTGCCAGCAGCCAAGCTAGCGGGAGCCCCTACGAGCAGTACTTC.

The V and J genes are TRBV7-9 and TRBJ2-1; D call uncertain. This CDR3 spans 13 amino acids. Per the germline V gene, CDR1 is SEHNR and CDR2 is FQNEAQ (reference sequence). Trimming stripped 1 base from V and 4 bases from J, with 5 bases between. Written as DNA, the CDR3 is TGTGCCAGCAGCTTAGGGGATTACAATGAGCAGTTCTTC. It yields the protein CASSLGDYNEQFF.

The rearrangement uses TRBV11-2 and TRBJ2-7, with 7 bases that match TRBD2. The V segment lost 4 bases and the J segment 3 bases; nucleotides outside the gene matches: 9. Germline lookup yields CDR1 SGHAT and CDR2 FQNNGV. There are 15 residues in the CDR3. This CDR3 is CASSWGGLGDYEQYF. The CDR3 coding sequence is TGTGCCAGCAGCTGGGGGGGTTTGGGCGACTACGAGCAGTACTTC.

This clone showed up just once. The chain combines TRBV7-8 with TRBJ2-4; either TRBD1 or TRBD2 may fit D (6 bases each). The CDR3 is made up of 17 amino acids. Trimming cost V 5 bases and J 3 bases, with 20 bases left between them. Germline V gives CDR1 SGHVS, CDR2 FQNEAQ. The CDR3 reads CASSPIRGGSFKNIQYF. DNA for the CDR3: TGTGCCAGCAGCCCAATAAGAGGGGGGAGCTTCAAAAACATTCAGTACTTC.

In nucleotides, the CDR3 is TGTGCCAGCAGCTTATTAGGACGGGGCACCGGGGAGCTGTTTTTT. Residues: CASSLLGRGTGELFF. This chain uses TRBV5-5 with TRBJ2-2, with D perhaps TRBD2 (5 bases). This CDR3 has 15 amino acids. Trimming stripped 2 bases from V and 4 bases from J, with 12 bases between. Germline V CDR1 and CDR2: SGHKS, YYEKEE (reference sequence).

The chain employs TRBV30 and TRBJ2-1; TRBD2 agrees at 9 bases. The CDR3 runs 14 residues. Trimming removed 7 bases from V and 0 bases from J; junction bases left unmatched: 4. The V gene's germline CDR1 is GTSNPN and CDR2 SVGIG (reference sequence). CDR3 protein: CAYNSGSSYNEQFF. CDR3 bases: TGTGCCTATAATAGCGGGAGCTCCTACAATGAGCAGTTCTTC. The entire variable domain, with the rest obtained from reference TRBV30 and TRBJ2-1, is as follows: SQTIHQWPATLVQPVGSPLSLECTVEGTSNPNLYWYRQAAGRGLQLLFYSVGIGQISSEVPQNLSASRPQDRQFILSSKKLLLSDSGFYLCAYNSGSSYNEQFFGPGTRLTVL.

The chain employs TRBV27 and TRBJ1-2; D remains ambiguous. CDR3 length: 14 residues. The ends were cut back, 0 bases at V and 6 bases at J, with 11 bases in the middle. Germline V lookup: CDR1 MNHEY, CDR2 SMNVEV (reference sequence). CDR3 in DNA: TGTGCCAGCAGTTTATCGATAGGGCGTGATGGCTACACCTTC. Translating it yields CASSLSIGRDGYTF.

The rearrangement joins TRBV5-1 to TRBJ2-7, with D possibly TRBD2 on 5 matching bases. The length of the CDR3 is 13 residues. Germline V lookup: CDR1 SGHRS, CDR2 YFSETQ. V was shortened by 4 bases and J by 5 bases, with 13 bases between the two germline ends. CDR3 protein: CASSPTRVHEQYF. Here the CDR3 DNA reads TGCGCCAGCAGCCCAACTAGGGTTCACGAGCAGTACTTC.

The genes are TRBV27 and TRBJ1-5, with TRBD1 as a possible D gene (6 bases). V lost 5 bases and J lost 3, with 14 bases in between. The CDR3 totals 15 residues. Germline assignment: CDR1 MNHEY and CDR2 SMNVEV (reference sequence). CDR3 nucleotides: TGTGCCAGCAGTCGGACAGCGCTTCCCAATCAGCCCCAGCATTTT. Its translation is CASSRTALPNQPQHF.

V and J are TRBV18 and TRBJ2-6; D remains ambiguous. This CDR3 spans 15 amino acids. Germline V gives CDR1 KGHSH, CDR2 LQKENI. Trimming cost V 6 bases and J 0 bases, with 9 bases left between them. The DNA of the CDR3 is TGTGCCAGCTCTCTCGACAACTCTGGGGCCAACGTCCTGACTTTC. This gives the protein CASSLDNSGANVLTF. Drawing the rest from reference TRBV18 and TRBJ2-6, the complete variable domain is NAGVMQNPRHLVRRRGQEARLRCSPMKGHSHVYWYRQLPEEGLKFMVYLQKENIIDESGMPKERFSAEFPKEGPSILRIQQVVRGDSAAYFCASSLDNSGANVLTFGAGSRLTVL.

V usage is TRBV10-3 and J usage is TRBJ2-7, with 10 bases lining up with TRBD2. The V and J ends lost 0 bases and 0 bases, in that order; junction bases with no gene match: 5. The germline V gene has CDR1 ENHRY and CDR2 SYGVKD. The CDR3 consists of 17 residues. The DNA of the CDR3 is TGTGCCATCAGTGAGTCCGGACTAGCGGCAAGCTCCTACGAGCAGTACTTC. Its translation: CAISESGLAASSYEQYF.

Only one count was recorded for this clone. V gene TRBV9 combines with J gene TRBJ1-1, with TRBD1 matching 7 bases. The CDR3 length is 12 residues. The V gene end was trimmed by 7 bases and the J gene end by 6 bases; junction bases not matched to a gene: 6. Germline assignment: CDR1 SGDLS and CDR2 YYNGEE. CDR3 in DNA: TGTGCCAGCGGGAGGGGGCTCGCTGAAGCTTTCTTT. Translated, it gives CASGRGLAEAFF.

The rearrangement joins TRBV6-5 to TRBJ2-1, with TRBD2 as a possible D gene (5 bases). Trimming pared 7 bases from V and 0 bases from J, leaving 13 bases between. The CDR3 is 15 amino acids. Germline loops: CDR1 MNHEY, CDR2 SVGAGI. Here the CDR3 reads CASITLRGSYNEQFF. CDR3 in DNA: TGTGCCAGCATCACCCTACGGGGCTCCTACAATGAGCAGTTCTTC.

Of note for this clone: An end of the junction differs from the germline gene, which may be a read error. The rearrangement uses TRBV3-1 (or the pseudogene TRBV3-2) and TRBJ2-2; either TRBD1 or TRBD2 may supply D (5 bases each). CDR1 and CDR2 (germline): LGHDT, YNNKEL (reference sequence). The CDR3 totals 15 residues. The CDR3 sequence: CASTQGRAGTGELFF. The CDR3 bases are TGTGCCAGCACCCAAGGCAGGGCGGGCACCGGGGAGCTGTTTTTT.

V is TRBV7-9 and J is TRBJ2-5; TRBD1 might be the D (6 bases). Trimming cost V 5 bases and J 5 bases, with 9 bases left between them. The V gene's germline CDR1 is SEHNR and CDR2 FQNEAQ (reference sequence). The CDR3 is made up of 12 amino acids. In nucleotides, the CDR3 is TGTGCCAGCAGCCGGACAGCTGAGACCCAGTACTTC. The encoded protein is CASSRTAETQYF.

The V gene is TRBV5-1, the J gene TRBJ2-5, with 10 bases lining up with TRBD2. Unmatched junction bases numbered 11, after V lost 2 bases and J lost 10 bases. Germline CDR1 is SGHRS and CDR2 is YFSETQ. The CDR3 is 15 residues long. The CDR3 is CASSLTGTSDDGQYF. CDR3 DNA: TGCGCCAGCAGCTTAACCGGGACTAGCGACGATGGCCAGTACTTC.

The J gene is TRBJ1-2, the V gene TRBV10-3, with a possible D match to TRBD1 (6 bases). The CDR3 has 13 residues. Trimming cost V 7 bases and J 4 bases, with 13 bases left between them. Germline values: CDR1 ENHRY, CDR2 SYGVKD. CDR3 residues: CAINGGAGYGYTF. The CDR3 bases are TGTGCCATCAACGGGGGGGCCGGCTATGGCTACACCTTC.

The rearrangement links TRBV11-2 to TRBJ1-4, with D hard to call. V lost 1 base to trimming and J lost 7 bases, with 7 bases between them. The germline gives CDR1 SGHAT, CDR2 FQNNGV. CDR3 length equals 13 residues. This CDR3 reads CASSLVSGEKLFF. The CDR3 DNA is TGTGCCAGCAGCTTAGTGTCCGGTGAAAAACTGTTTTTT.

About this clone: Within the sample, other DNA sequences also encode this same CDR3. This chain joins TRBV18 and TRBJ1-4; D is undetermined. The CDR3 spans 12 residues. Germline CDR1 is KGHSH and CDR2 is LQKENI. V lost 5 bases to trimming and J lost 0 bases, with 1 base between them. The CDR3 region is CASSATNEKLFF. CDR3 DNA sequence: TGTGCCAGCTCAGCAACTAATGAAAAACTGTTTTTT.

The V gene is TRBV4-1, the J gene TRBJ2-7; D unresolved. V lost 4 bases and J 11 bases, leaving 21 bases between the germline ends. CDR3 size: 14 residues. Per germline, CDR1 MGHRA and CDR2 YSYEKL. CDR3 bases: TGCGCCAGCAGCCCCGATGGCATCACCATGAAAAAGTACTTC. This translates into CASSPDGITMKKYF.

This rearrangement joins TRBV11-2 to TRBJ1-1; D uncertain. Germline V lookup: CDR1 SGHAT, CDR2 FQNNGV. Trimming took 4 bases from V and 0 from J, leaving 12 bases between them. There are 15 residues in the CDR3. The DNA for the CDR3 is TGTGCCAGCAGCTCGGATCCTGCTATGAACACTGAAGCTTTCTTT. It specifies CASSSDPAMNTEAFF.